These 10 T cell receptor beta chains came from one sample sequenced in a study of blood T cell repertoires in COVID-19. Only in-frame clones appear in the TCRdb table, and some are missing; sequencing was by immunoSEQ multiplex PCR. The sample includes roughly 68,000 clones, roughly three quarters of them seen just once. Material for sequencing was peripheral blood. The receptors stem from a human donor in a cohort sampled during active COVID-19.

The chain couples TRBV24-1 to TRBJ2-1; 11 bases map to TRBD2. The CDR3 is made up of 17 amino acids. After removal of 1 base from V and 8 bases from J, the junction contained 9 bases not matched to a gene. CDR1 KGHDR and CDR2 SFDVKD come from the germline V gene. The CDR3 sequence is CATSDLGTSGGPHEQFF. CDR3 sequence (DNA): TGTGCCACCAGTGATTTAGGGACTAGCGGAGGCCCCCATGAGCAGTTCTTC.

The CDR3 region has the DNA TGTGCCAGCAGCCCGGGACTAGCGGGAGGGCCAGGGAATGAGCAGTTCTTC. Protein sequence: CASSPGLAGGPGNEQFF. The V call is TRBV9, the J call TRBJ2-1; 16 nucleotides align to TRBD2. CDR3 size: 17 residues. V gave up 4 bases and J gave up 7 bases; unmatched junction bases: 8. CDR1 is SGDLS, CDR2 YYNGEE, per germline.

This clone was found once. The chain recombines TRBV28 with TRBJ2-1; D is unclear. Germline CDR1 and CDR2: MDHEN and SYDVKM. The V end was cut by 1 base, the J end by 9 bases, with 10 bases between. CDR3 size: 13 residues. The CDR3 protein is CASSLYTSSEQFF. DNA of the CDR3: TGTGCCAGCAGTTTATATACGTCCAGTGAGCAGTTCTTC. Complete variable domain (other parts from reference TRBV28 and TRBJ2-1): DVKVTQSSRYLVKRTGEKVFLECVQDMDHENMFWYRQDPGLGLRLIYFSYDVKMKEKGDIPEGYSVSREKKERFSLILESASTNQTSMYLCASSLYTSSEQFFGPGTRLTVL.

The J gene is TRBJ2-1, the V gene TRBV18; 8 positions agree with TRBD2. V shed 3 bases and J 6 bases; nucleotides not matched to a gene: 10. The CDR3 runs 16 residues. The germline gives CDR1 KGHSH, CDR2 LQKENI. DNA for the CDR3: TGTGCCAGCTCACCCTTGGTCCGGGGGGGATTCAATGAGCAGTTCTTC. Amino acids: CASSPLVRGGFNEQFF.

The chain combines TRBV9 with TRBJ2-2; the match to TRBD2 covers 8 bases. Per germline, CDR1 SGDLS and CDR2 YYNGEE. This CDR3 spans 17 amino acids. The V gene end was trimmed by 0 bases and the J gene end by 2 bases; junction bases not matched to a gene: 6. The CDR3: CASSVGLAGINTGELFF. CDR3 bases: TGTGCCAGCAGCGTAGGTCTAGCGGGTATCAACACCGGGGAGCTGTTTTTT.

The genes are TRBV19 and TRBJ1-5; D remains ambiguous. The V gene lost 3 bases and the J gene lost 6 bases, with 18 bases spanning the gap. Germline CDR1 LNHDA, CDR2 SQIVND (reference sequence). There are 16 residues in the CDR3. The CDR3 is CASSITARGNGQPQHF. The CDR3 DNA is TGTGCCAGTAGTATTACCGCCCGGGGAAATGGTCAGCCCCAGCATTTT.

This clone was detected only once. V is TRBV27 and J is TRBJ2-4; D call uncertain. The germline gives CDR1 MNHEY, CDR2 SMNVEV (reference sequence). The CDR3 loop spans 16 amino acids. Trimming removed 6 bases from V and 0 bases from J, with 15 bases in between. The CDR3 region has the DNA TGTGCCAGCAGACTATCATGGAACCTAGCCAAAAACATTCAGTACTTC. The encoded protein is CASRLSWNLAKNIQYF.

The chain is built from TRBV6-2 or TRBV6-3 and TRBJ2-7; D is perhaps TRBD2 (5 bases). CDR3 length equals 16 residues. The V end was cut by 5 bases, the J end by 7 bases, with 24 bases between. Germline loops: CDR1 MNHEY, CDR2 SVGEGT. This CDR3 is CASSQHPASPLREQYF. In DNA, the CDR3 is TGTGCCAGCAGTCAACATCCCGCTAGCCCTTTGAGGGAGCAGTACTTC.

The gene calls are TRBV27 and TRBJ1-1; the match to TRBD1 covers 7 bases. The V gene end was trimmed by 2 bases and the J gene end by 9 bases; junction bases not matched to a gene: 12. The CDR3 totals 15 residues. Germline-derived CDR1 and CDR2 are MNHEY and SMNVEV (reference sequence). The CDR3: CASSLVLGQPSQAFF. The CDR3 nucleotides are TGTGCCAGCAGTTTAGTCCTGGGACAGCCTAGTCAAGCTTTCTTT.

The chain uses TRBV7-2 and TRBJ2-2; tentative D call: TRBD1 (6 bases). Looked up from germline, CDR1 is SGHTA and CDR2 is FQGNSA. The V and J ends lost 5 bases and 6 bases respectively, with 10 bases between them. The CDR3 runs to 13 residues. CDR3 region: CASSARGPGELFF. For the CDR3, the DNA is TGTGCCAGCAGCGCCAGGGGTCCCGGGGAGCTGTTTTTT. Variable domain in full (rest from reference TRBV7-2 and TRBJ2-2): GAGVSQSPSNKVTEKGKDVELRCDPISGHTALYWYRQSLGQGLEFLIYFQGNSAPDKSGLPSDRFSAERTGGSVSTLTIQRTQQEDSAVYLCASSARGPGELFFGEGSRLTVL.